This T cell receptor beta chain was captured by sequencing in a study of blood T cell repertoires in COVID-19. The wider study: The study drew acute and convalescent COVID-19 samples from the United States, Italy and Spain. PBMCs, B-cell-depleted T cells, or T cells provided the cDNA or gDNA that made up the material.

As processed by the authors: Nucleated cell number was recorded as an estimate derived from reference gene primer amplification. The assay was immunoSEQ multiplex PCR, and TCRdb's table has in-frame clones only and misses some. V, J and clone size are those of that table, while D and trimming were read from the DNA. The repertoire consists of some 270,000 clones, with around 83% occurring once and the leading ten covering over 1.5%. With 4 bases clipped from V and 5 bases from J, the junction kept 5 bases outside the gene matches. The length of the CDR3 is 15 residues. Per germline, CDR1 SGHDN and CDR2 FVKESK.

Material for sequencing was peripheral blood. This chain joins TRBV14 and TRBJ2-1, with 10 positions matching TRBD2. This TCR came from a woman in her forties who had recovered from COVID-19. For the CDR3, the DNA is TGTGCCAGCAGCCTTAGACTAGCGGGTAACAATGAGCAGTTCTTC. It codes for CASSLRLAGNNEQFF. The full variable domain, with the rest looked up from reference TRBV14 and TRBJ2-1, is EAGVTQFPSHSVIEKGQTVTLRCDPISGHDNLYWYRRVMGKEIKFLLHFVKESKQDESGMPNNRFLAERTGGTYSTLKVQPAELEDSGVYFCASSLRLAGNNEQFFGPGTRLTVL.